This T cell receptor (beta chain) was documented in a study of radiotherapy plus CTLA-4 blockade in lung cancer. Study-wide context: Objective responses arose in approximately 17% of patients, and under 40% experienced disease control.

This CDR3 comprises 18 residues. V shed 3 bases, J shed 3 bases, and the junction held 14 bases outside the gene matches. CDR1 is MNHNS and CDR2 is SASEGT in the germline V gene. The assay was immunoSEQ multiplex PCR, and TCRdb's table has in-frame clones only and misses some. The profile shows some 92,000 clones, 82% of them singletons. The sequence came from a human donor with non-small cell lung cancer who had a partial response to radiotherapy plus ipilimumab. J is TRBJ1-2 and V is TRBV6-1; 9 positions match TRBD1. Sequencing used peripheral blood, obtained from a patient treated with radiotherapy plus ipilimumab. The CDR3 reads CASSDGRQGGPKDYGYTF. The CDR3 bases are TGTGCCAGCAGTGATGGGAGACAGGGGGGGCCGAAGGACTATGGCTACACCTTC.